This T cell receptor (beta chain) stems from a study of human T cells and chemical hapten exposure. This clonotype was picked up many times. TCRdb re-analysed the RACE reads in MiXCR, keeping a single row per CDR3 protein. Of over 30,000 distinct CDR3 sequences in the sample, 6% to 9.5% were seen once. Regarding time point: pre-sensitization, week 0. Described treatment: therapeutic diphenylcyclopropenone sensitization with weekly scalp DPC. Every donor had alopecia and was 18 to 70 years old; all were suitable for DPC. The TCR sequence derives from a woman aged 45 to 65 with alopecia areata. Some clones in this sample may be carry-over from other donors' samples. The specimen comprised whole blood, sampled in connection with sensitization to the hapten diphenylcyclopropenone (DPC).

DNA for the CDR3: TGTGCCAGCAGCTCCAACCTAAGGGTACAGGGATCTGGCTACACCTTC. Protein sequence: CASSSNLRVQGSGYTF. The rearrangement links TRBV11-2 to TRBJ1-2, with D possibly being TRBD1 (6 bases). This CDR3 contains 16 residues. Trimming removed 4 bases at V and 7 bases at J, with 22 bases between. CDR1 and CDR2 (germline): SGHAT, FQNNGV.